This TCR beta chain is from a study of post-analysis software for immune sequencing data. The wider study: Several disease courses (relapsing-remitting, secondary progressive and progressive-relapsing) of multiple sclerosis were included. Regarding the study as a whole: F measure showed strong co-clustering of same-batch samples. TRBV segments more frequent in patients than in controls numbered roughly five and included TRBV5-6, TRBV5-1 and TRBV20-1. Compared against controls, patients with multiple sclerosis displayed significantly lower normalized Chao1 diversity.

cDNA libraries for TCR beta contained unique molecular identifiers. Starting from roughly 1.1 to 9.2 million T cells, the study yielded approximately 460,000 cDNA molecules. TCRdb redid the calling of the PCR reads with MiXCR, one entry per CDR3 protein. Of approximately 730,000 distinct CDR3 sequences listed, around 45% are singletons. CDR3 length: 14 residues. The V and J ends lost 7 bases and 5 bases respectively, with 20 bases between them. CDR1 is SQVTM and CDR2 is ANQGSEA in the germline V gene. As regards this clonotype: Its antigen is still unknown.

Sequences were obtained from blood. This sequence originates from a girl between 5 and 17 years old with multiple sclerosis. The chain is built from TRBV29-1 and TRBJ2-5; perhaps TRBD1 as D (6 bases). CDR3 sequence: CSAETGWQMETQYF. The CDR3 nucleotides read TGCAGCGCTGAGACAGGCTGGCAAATGGAGACCCAGTACTTC.